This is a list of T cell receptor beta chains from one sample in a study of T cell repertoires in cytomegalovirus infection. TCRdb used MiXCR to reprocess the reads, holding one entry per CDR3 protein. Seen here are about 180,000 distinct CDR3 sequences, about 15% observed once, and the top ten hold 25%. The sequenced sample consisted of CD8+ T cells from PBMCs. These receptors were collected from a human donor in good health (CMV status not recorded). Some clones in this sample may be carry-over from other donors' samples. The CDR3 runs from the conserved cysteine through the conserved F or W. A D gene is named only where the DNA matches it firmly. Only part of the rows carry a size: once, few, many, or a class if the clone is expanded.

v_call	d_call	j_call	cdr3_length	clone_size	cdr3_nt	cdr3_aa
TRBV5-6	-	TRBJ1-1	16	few	TGTGCCAGCAGCTCGAGGAGGGGAGGGGGGAACACTGAAGCTTTCTTT	CASSSRRGGGNTEAFF
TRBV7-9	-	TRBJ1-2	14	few	TGTGCCAGCAGCCCCGGCGAGAGGCCGTATGGCTACACCTTC	CASSPGERPYGYTF
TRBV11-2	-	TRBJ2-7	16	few	TGTGCCAGCAGCACCTGGACAGGGACTATCTCCTACGAGCAGTACTTC	CASSTWTGTISYEQYF
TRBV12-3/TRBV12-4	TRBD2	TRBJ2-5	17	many	TGTGCCAGCAGTATAGTTCCAAGGGACTACACCTCAGAGACCCAGTACTTC	CASSIVPRDYTSETQYF
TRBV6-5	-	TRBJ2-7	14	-	TGTGCCAGCAGTCACCGGGACGCCTCCTACGAGCAGTACTTC	CASSHRDASYEQYF
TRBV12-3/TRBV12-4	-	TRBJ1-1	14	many	TGTGCCAGCAGTTTACAGGGGCTGATCACTGAAGCTTTCTTT	CASSLQGLITEAFF
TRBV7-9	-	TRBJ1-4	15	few	TGTGCCAGCAGCTTTGGGGTTGCAACTAATGAAAAACTGTTTTTT	CASSFGVATNEKLFF
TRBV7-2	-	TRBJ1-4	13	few	TGTGCCAGCAGCTTAAACAAGAATGAAAAACTGTTTTTT	CASSLNKNEKLFF
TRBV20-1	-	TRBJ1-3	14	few	TGCAGTGCTAGTTATCCTAGCTCTGGAAACACCATATATTTT	CSASYPSSGNTIYF
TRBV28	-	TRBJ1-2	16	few	TGTGCCAGCAGTTTATTACCCCGGGCCGGCGGTGATGGCTACACCTTC	CASSLLPRAGGDGYTF
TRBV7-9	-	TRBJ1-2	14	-	TGTGCCAGCAGCTCCGTAGCGAGGGTCTATGGCTACACCTTC	CASSSVARVYGYTF
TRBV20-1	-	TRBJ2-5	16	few	TGCAGTGCTAGAGTTTCACCGGCCTGGAATCAAGAGACCCAGTACTTC	CSARVSPAWNQETQYF
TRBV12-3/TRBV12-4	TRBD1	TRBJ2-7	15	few	TGTGCCAGCAGTCCTCGACAGGGATTGGCCTACGAGCAGTACTTC	CASSPRQGLAYEQYF
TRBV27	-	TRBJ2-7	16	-	TGTGCCAGCAGTCTCACGGGCAGCTCCCTCACCTACGAGCAGTACTTC	CASSLTGSSLTYEQYF
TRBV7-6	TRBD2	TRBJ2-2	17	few	TGTGCCAGCAGCTTAGCTGGGGGGGTCGTGGGCACCGGGGAGCTGTTTTTT	CASSLAGGVVGTGELFF
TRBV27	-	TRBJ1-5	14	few	TGTGCCAGCAGTTTCCAGGGAGGCAATCAGCCCCAGCATTTT	CASSFQGGNQPQHF
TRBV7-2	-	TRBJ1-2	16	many	TGTGCCAGCAGCTTTTTCGGGGGGGAAGCTCTCTATGGCTACACCTTC	CASSFFGGEALYGYTF
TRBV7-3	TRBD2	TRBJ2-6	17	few	TGTGCCAGCAGCCTCCGGGGGGGAACGGATGGGGCCAACGTCCTGACTTTC	CASSLRGGTDGANVLTF
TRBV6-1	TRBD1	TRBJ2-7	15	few	TGTGCCAGCAGTGAGGGACAGGGGCTTAGCAACGAGCAGTACTTC	CASSEGQGLSNEQYF
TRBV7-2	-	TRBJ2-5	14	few	TGTGCCAGCAGCCCAGCCTGGGCGGGGGAGACCCAGTACTTC	CASSPAWAGETQYF
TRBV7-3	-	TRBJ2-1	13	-	TGTGCCAGCAGCTGGCCAGGGGACAATGAGCAGTTCTTC	CASSWPGDNEQFF
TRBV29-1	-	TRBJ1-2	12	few	TGCAGCGTTGACCTTTCTAACTATGGCTACACCTTC	CSVDLSNYGYTF
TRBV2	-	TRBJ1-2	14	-	TGTGCCAGCAGTGAAGGCGTAAGGCAGTATGGCTACACCTTC	CASSEGVRQYGYTF
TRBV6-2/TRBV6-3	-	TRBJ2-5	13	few	TGTGCCAGCAGATCACAAGGACAAGAGACCCAGTACTTC	CASRSQGQETQYF
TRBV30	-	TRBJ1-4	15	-	TGTGCCTGGAGTGTACCTGGGGGAGAGGTTGAAAAACTGTTTTTT	CAWSVPGGEVEKLFF
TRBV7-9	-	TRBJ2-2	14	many	TGTGCCAGCAGCAGGGACGTGAACACCGGGGAGCTGTTTTTT	CASSRDVNTGELFF
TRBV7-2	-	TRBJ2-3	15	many	TGTGCCAGCAGCCCCCTTGGAGGCTGGGCAGATACGCAGTATTTT	CASSPLGGWADTQYF
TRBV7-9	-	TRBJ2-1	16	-	TGTGCCAGCAGCTTGGGTCGGAGGGTGGGGCCCGATGAGCAGTTCTTC	CASSLGRRVGPDEQFF
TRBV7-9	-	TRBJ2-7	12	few	TGTGCCAGCAGCTGGGGGACGGTCGAGCAGTACTTC	CASSWGTVEQYF
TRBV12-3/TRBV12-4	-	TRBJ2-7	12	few	TGTGCCAGCACTGCTGGCTCCTACGAGCAGTACTTC	CASTAGSYEQYF
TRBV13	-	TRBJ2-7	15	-	TGTGCCAGCAGTCCTACTGGGAGGGGGTTGAGGGAGCAGTACTTC	CASSPTGRGLREQYF
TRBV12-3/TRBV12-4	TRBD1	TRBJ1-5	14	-	TGTGCCAGCAATCGGGACAGGGCATATCAGCCCCAGCATTTT	CASNRDRAYQPQHF
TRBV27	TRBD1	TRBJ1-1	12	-	TGTGCCAGCAGCAGACAGGGGGCGCAGGCTTTCTTT	CASSRQGAQAFF
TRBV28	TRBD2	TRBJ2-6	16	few	TGTGCCAGCAGTCCACGAGCGGGGCGCGGGGCCAACGTCCTGACTTTC	CASSPRAGRGANVLTF
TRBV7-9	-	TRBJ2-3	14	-	TGTGCCAGCAAAGGGGCCTCCGGCCCGGATACGCAGTATTTT	CASKGASGPDTQYF
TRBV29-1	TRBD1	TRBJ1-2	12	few	TGCAGCGTTTCGGACAGGGAGGAAGGCTACACCTTC	CSVSDREEGYTF
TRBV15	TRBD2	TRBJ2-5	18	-	TGTGCCACCAGGCCCATTTCCGGGACTAGCGAACAACAAGAGACCCAGTACTTC	CATRPISGTSEQQETQYF
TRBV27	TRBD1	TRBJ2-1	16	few	TGTGCCAGCAGTTTATCAAGTCAGGGGGCACGGAATGAGCAGTTCTTC	CASSLSSQGARNEQFF
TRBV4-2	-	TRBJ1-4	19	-	TGTGCCAGCAGCCCCGGTTCCGTTATAGATCTAAGGGGAGGAGAAAAACTGTTTTTT	CASSPGSVIDLRGGEKLFF
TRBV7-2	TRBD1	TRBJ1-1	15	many	TGTGCCAGCAGCGAACAGGGGGCGGGCGGCACTGAAGCTTTCTTT	CASSEQGAGGTEAFF
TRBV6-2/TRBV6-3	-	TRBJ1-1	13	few	TGTGCCAGCAGTCACGCAGAGAACACTGAAGCTTTCTTT	CASSHAENTEAFF
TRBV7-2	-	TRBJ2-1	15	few	TGTGCCAGCAGCTTAATGGGGGGGCATAGAGATGAGCAGTTCTTC	CASSLMGGHRDEQFF
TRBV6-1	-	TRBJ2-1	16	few	TGTGCCAGCAGTTACAGCGCGGCAGACATATACAATGAGCAGTTCTTC	CASSYSAADIYNEQFF
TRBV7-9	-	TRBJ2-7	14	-	TGTGCCAGCAGTCGACCAGGGAGCTCCTACGAGCAGTACTTC	CASSRPGSSYEQYF
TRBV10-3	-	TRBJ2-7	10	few	TGTGCCATCGGGGAGCGCGAGCAGTACTTC	CAIGEREQYF
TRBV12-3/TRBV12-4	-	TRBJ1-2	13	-	TGTGCCAGCAGTTTCAGCATCAGCTATGGCTACACCTTC	CASSFSISYGYTF
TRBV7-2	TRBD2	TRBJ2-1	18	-	TGTGCCAGCAGCTTAAGGCTAGCGGGGGGGCGGTCCTACAATGAGCAGTTCTTC	CASSLRLAGGRSYNEQFF
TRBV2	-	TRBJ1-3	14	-	TGTGCCAGCAGCGCAGGGGACTCTGGAAACACCATATATTTT	CASSAGDSGNTIYF
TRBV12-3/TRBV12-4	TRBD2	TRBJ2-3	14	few	TGTGCCAGCAGCCCTAGCGGAGGAATCGGTACGCAGTATTTT	CASSPSGGIGTQYF
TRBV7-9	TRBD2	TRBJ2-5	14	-	TGTGCCAGCAGCTTAGTTACAGCGGGGGAGACCCAGTACTTC	CASSLVTAGETQYF
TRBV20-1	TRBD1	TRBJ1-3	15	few	TGCAGTGCTAGAGACACAGACAGGGCGGGAAACACCATATATTTT	CSARDTDRAGNTIYF
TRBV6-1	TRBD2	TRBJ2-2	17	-	TGTGCCAGCAATCCGACTAGCGGGGGGGATTTTAGCGGGGAGCTGTTTTTT	CASNPTSGGDFSGELFF
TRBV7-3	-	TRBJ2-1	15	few	TGTGCCAGCAGCCCCGCGGGGAGCTCCTACAATGAGCAGTTCTTC	CASSPAGSSYNEQFF
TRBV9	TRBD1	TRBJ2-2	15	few	TGTGCCAGCAGCGGCGACAGGGGGAATGCCGGGGAGCTGTTTTTT	CASSGDRGNAGELFF
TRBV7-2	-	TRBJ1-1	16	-	TGTGCCAGCAGCTTAGTAATTATTGATGAGGGTACTGAAGCTTTCTTT	CASSLVIIDEGTEAFF